This TCR beta chain is drawn from a study of T-cell memory formation after mild COVID-19 (dated by TCRdb to 2020 to 2023). Notes on the research overall: TCR sequence clusters from the two donors were found to be largely donor specific. Two young, previously healthy adult volunteers made up the cohort, one male and one female. T-cell clones expanding and contracting after mild COVID-19 in a couple of donors were tracked by longitudinal TCRalpha and TCRbeta repertoire sequencing. Here is what the overall study found, with its caveats: Some responding clones were detected in pre-infection memory, which suggested that pre-existing cross-reactive memory T cells had joined the SARS-CoV-2 response. Contracting CD4+ clones were found mainly in CM and EM memory subsets, while CD8+ clones were enriched in EMRA. Balanced CD4/CD8 phenotypes were observed for clones contracting from day 15 to 85, whereas a bias towards CD4+ was observed for a second wave of clones expanding from day 15 to 37. The study included only a couple of mild cases, and larger cohorts that include severe cases with pre-infection samples were judged to be necessary. Whether the second-wave clones peaking on day 37 were SARS-CoV-2 specific was not confirmed.

PBMCs were isolated by Ficoll-Paque density gradient centrifugation. CDR1 and CDR2, looked up from the germline V gene, are SQVTM and ANQGSEA. V and J are trimmed by 6 bases and 0 bases, and the gene matches miss 2 bases of the junction. Spanning cysteine to phenylalanine, the CDR3 consists of 13 amino acids. Of all the DNA, just the CDR3 is kept, 39 bases in frame from base 1. For sequencing, an Illumina NovaSeq 6000 was employed. TCRalpha and TCRbeta cDNA libraries were constructed by 5'RACE with constant-segment primers, with sample barcodes and unique molecular identifiers being introduced. RNA was extracted from every sample with Trizol reagent. Library amplification was performed in two PCR steps, and a second sample barcode and Illumina TruSeq adapters were introduced in the second step. Sequencing of libraries was performed on an Illumina NovaSeq with 2 x 150 bp paired-end reads. Processing in the source paper ran as follows. Reads were demultiplexed and collapsed into UMI-guided consensus sequences with migec v1.2.7. Using mixcr v2.1.11, UMI consensuses were aligned to TRA and TRB V and J templates and then assembled into clonotypes. A clonotype was counted as expanded or contracted only when both edgeR and NoisET called the clonotype significant, with the noise models trained on biological replicates. For edgeR calls, the thresholds were a false discovery rate-adjusted p below 0.01 and a log2 fold-change of 1. As an exploratory analysis of dynamics, max-normalized trajectories of the 1000 most abundant clonotypes were examined with PCA combined with hierarchical clustering. Separately sequenced CD4+ and CD8+ repertoires were used to assign a CD4 or CD8 phenotype to each responding clone. TCRdb cleaned the public reads at Q25 with fastp, built clones with MiXCR and kept in-frame beta chains. Under each unique CDR3 protein, matching rows form one entry showing the most common genes and DNA. The V and J calls follow TCRdb's processing rather than the paper's. The sample contains 290,000 or so distinct CDR3 sequences, 19% of them found a single time. Clones ranked in the top ten supply more than 20% of the sample.

This clonotype was detected only a few times. Its antigen target is currently unknown. It has no much larger one-base neighbor in the sample; base qualities were not kept. The rearrangement combines TRBV29-1 with TRBJ1-3; 7 middle bases align to TRBD1. This TCR came from a man between 18 and 29 years old who had mild COVID-19 (a few samples of this study predate the infection). The sample titles of this study are shuffled in the database, so cell type and time point are left out; the donor was told from shared clones. The specimen sequenced was PBMCs or a T cell subset sorted from them (not recorded which). The CDR3 loop reads CSVGQSSGNTIYF. The base sequence is TGCAGCGTGGGACAGAGCTCTGGAAACACCATATATTTT.